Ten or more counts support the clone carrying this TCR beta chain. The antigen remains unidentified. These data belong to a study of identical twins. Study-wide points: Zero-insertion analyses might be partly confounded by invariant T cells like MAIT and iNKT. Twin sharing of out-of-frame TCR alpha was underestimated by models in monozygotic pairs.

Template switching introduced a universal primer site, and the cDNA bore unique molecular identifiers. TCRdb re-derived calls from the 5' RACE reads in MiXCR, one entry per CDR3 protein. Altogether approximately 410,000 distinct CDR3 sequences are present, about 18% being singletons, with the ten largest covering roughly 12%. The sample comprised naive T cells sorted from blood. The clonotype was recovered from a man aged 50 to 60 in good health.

CDR3 sequence reads: CASSLAAGELFF. CDR3 nucleotides: TGTGCCAGCAGCTTAGCGGCCGGGGAGCTGTTTTTT. The chain combines TRBV7-3 with TRBJ2-2; no definite D call. V was shortened by 2 bases and J by 6 bases, with 4 bases between the two germline ends. The CDR3 length is 12 residues. From germline, CDR1 is SGHTA and CDR2 FQGTGA.